The entry below gives a single T cell receptor beta chain sequence along with its context. Its matching antigen is unknown. The sample originates from a study of T cell responses to AZD1222 COVID-19 vaccine. Study findings and constraints: Targets within unmutated variant regions were reportedly found for nearly half of spike-specific TCRs. White British donors predominated, females outnumbered males, and clonal diversity was possibly underestimated.

The table came from immunoSEQ multiplex PCR; TCRdb's copy has only in-frame clones and leaves some out. In the table there are over 130,000 clones, about 88% of which are singletons. Second-dose recipients at about 4 or about 12 weeks were treated as one pooled group. V lost 1 base, J lost 1 base, and 9 bases lay in between. Germline V gene lookup returns CDR1 LGHNA and CDR2 YSLEER. This CDR3 has 15 residues. This TCR was sampled from an adult who received the AZD1222 COVID-19 vaccine. The chain is built from TRBV4-3 and TRBJ2-3; no clear D. The sample here was peripheral blood, taken 28 days after the second AZD1222 dose. CDR3 coding DNA: TGCGCCAGCAGCCAAGGAATAAGGGGCACAGATACGCAGTATTTT. Its protein is CASSQGIRGTDTQYF.